The present T cell receptor beta chain was sequenced within a study of CD8 T cells in ankylosing spondylitis. There are 13 residues in the CDR3. Germline V gene sequence: CDR1 DFQATT, CDR2 SNEGSKA (reference sequence). Quantitative 5'-RACE with molecular barcodes generated TCR beta libraries. TCRdb itself ran the 5' RACE reads through MiXCR, one entry per CDR3 protein. The sample consists of some 240,000 distinct CDR3 sequences, 20% to 30% of them appearing once. This clonotype appeared many times. Its antigen is still unknown. Points from the study as a whole: CD8+ cells made up the disease-linked clones, which were relatively rare in peripheral blood.

This chain links TRBV20-1 with TRBJ2-3; 9 bases match TRBD2. The origin of this receptor is a male donor with ankylosing spondylitis or in good health (not recorded which). The material sequenced was blood, either unsorted or a sorted T cell fraction (not recorded which). The CDR3 spells CSAHAGGTDTQYF. Here the CDR3 DNA reads TGCAGCGCCCACGCGGGGGGGACAGATACGCAGTATTTT.